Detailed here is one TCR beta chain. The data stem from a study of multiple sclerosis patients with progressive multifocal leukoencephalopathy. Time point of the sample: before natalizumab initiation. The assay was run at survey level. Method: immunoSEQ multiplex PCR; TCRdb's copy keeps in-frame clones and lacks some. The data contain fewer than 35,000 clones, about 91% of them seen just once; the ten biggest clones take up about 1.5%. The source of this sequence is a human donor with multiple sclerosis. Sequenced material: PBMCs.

The DNA for the CDR3 is TGTGCCAGCAGCGTGGGGACCGGGGAGCTGTTTTTT. This codes for CASSVGTGELFF. The gene calls are TRBV9 and TRBJ2-2; D uncertain. Per germline, CDR1 SGDLS and CDR2 YYNGEE. Trimming stripped 2 bases from V and 5 bases from J, with 4 bases between. The CDR3 spans 12 residues.